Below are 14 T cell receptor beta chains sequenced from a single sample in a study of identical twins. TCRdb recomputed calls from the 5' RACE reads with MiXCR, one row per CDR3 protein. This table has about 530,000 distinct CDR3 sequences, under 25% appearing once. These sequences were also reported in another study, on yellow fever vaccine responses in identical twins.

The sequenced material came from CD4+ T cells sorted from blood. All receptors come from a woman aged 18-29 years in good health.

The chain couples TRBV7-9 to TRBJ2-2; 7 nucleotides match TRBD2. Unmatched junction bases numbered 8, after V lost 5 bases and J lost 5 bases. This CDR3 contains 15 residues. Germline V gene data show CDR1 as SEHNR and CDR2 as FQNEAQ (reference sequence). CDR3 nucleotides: TGTGCCAGCAGCGGGGGGGGACTCCTAACCGGGGAGCTGTTTTTT. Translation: CASSGGGLLTGELFF.

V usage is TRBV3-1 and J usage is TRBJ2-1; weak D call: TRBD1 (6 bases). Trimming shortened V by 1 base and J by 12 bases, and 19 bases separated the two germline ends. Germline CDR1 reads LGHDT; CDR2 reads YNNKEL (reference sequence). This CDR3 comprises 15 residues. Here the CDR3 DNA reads TGTGCCAGCAGCCAAGGAGGGACAACCCCATCTATGCAGTTCTTC. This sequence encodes CASSQGGTTPSMQFF.

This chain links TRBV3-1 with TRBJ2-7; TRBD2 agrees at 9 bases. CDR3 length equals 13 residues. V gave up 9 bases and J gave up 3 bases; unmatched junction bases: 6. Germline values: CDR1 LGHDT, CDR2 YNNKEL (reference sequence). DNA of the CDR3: TGTGCCAGTGGACTAGCGCTCAACTACGAGCAGTACGTC. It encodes CASGLALNYEQYV.

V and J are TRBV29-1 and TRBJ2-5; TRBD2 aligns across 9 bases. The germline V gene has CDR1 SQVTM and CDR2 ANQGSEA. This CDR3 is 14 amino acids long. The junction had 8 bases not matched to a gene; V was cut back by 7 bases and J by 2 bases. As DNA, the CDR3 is TGCAGCGCACAGGGACTAGCACAACAAGAGACCCAGTACTTC. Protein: CSAQGLAQQETQYF. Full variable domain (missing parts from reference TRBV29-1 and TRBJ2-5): SAVISQKPSRDICQRGTSLTIQCQVDSQVTMMFWYRQQPGQSLTLIATANQGSEATYESGFVIDKFPISRPNLTFSTLTVSNMSPEDSSIYLCSAQGLAQQETQYFGPGTRLLVL.

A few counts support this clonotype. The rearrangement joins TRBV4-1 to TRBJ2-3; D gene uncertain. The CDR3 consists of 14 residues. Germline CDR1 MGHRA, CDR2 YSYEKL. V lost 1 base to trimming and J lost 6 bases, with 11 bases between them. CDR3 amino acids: CASSQGPSSDTQYF. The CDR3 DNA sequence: TGCGCCAGCAGCCAAGGCCCTAGTTCCGATACGCAGTATTTT.

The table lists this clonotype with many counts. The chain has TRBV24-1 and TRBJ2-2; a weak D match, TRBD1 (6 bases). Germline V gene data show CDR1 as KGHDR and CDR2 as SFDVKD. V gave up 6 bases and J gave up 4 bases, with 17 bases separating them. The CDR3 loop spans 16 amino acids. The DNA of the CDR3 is TGTGCCACCAGTCATCAGGGGATGCGAGGCACCGGGGAGCTGTTTTTT. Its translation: CATSHQGMRGTGELFF.

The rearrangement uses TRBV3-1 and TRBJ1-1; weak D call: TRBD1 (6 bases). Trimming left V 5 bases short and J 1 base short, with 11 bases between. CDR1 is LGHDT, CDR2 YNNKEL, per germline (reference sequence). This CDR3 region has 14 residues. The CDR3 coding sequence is TGTGCCAGCAGCGTCGGGACACCGAACACTGAAGCTTTCTTT. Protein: CASSVGTPNTEAFF.

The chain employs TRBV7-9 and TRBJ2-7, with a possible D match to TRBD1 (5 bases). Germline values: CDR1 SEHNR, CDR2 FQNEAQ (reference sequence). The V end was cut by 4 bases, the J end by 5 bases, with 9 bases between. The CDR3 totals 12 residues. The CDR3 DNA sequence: TGTGCCAGCAGCTCAGGGCAACACGAGCAGTACGTC. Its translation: CASSSGQHEQYV.

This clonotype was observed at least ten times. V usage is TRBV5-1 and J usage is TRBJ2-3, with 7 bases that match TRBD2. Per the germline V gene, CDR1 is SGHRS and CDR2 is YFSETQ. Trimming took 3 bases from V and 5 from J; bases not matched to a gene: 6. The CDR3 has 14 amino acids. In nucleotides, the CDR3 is TGCGCCAGCAGCTGGGCTAGCGGAAGAGATACGCAGTATTTT. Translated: CASSWASGRDTQYF.

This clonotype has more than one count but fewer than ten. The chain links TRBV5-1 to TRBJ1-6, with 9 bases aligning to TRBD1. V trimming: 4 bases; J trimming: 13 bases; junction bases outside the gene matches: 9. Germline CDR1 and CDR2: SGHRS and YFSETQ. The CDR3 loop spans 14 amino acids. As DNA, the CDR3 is TGCGCCAGCAGCCCACCGGGACAGGGTGTCCCCCTCCACTTT. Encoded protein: CASSPPGQGVPLHF.

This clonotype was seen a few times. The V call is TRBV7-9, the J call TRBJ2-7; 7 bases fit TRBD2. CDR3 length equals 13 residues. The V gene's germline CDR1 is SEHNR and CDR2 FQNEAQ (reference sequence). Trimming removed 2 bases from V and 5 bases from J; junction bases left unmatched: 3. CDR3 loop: CASSLSGAHEQYV. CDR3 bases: TGTGCCAGCAGCTTAAGCGGGGCCCACGAGCAGTACGTC.

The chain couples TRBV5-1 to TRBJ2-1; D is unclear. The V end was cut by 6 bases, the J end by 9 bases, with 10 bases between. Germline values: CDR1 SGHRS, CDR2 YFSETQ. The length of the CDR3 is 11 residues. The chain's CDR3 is CASTSGREQFF. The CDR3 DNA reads TGCGCCAGCACCTCGGGTCGTGAGCAGTTCTTC.

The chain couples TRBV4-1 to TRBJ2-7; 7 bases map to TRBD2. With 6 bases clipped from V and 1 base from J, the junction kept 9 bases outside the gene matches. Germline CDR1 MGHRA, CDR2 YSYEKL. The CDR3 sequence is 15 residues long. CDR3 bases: TGCGCCAGCAGGTATCTAGCGGACCCTTCCTACGAGCAGTACTTC. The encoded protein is CASRYLADPSYEQYF.

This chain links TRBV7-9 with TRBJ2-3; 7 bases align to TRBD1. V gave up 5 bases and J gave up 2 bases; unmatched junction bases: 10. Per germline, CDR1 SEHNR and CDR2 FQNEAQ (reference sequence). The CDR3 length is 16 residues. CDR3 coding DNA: TGTGCCAGCAGCCTTGGGACAGCCCTACACACAGATACGCAGTATTTT. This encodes CASSLGTALHTDTQYF.